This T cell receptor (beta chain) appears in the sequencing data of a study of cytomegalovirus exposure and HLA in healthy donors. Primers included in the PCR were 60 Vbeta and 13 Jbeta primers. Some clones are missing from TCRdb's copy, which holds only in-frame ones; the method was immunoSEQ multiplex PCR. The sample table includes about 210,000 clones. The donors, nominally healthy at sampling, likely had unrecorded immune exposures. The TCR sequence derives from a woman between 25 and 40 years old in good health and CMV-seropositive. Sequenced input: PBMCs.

CDR3: CASSLGQGASYGYTF. DNA of the CDR3: TGTGCCAGCAGCTTGGGCCAGGGGGCGTCCTATGGCTACACCTTC. The chain recombines TRBV5-4 with TRBJ1-2, with 8 bases identical to TRBD1. Germline V CDR1 and CDR2: SGHNT, YYREEE (reference sequence). The V segment lost 0 bases and the J segment 4 bases; nucleotides outside the gene matches: 5. The CDR3 consists of 15 residues.